The 8 T cell receptor beta chains listed next were all sequenced from one sample in a study of graft-versus-host responses after intestinal transplantation. The antigens these receptors bind are not known. The table came from immunoSEQ multiplex PCR; TCRdb's copy has only in-frame clones and leaves some out. The sample yields about 120,000 clones, 90% seen once. The input for sequencing was unstimulated CD4+ T cells sorted from spleen or lymph node cells, taken before intestinal transplant. The receptors were gathered from a human donor who received an intestinal transplant.

The V and J genes are TRBV6-5 and TRBJ1-2; D remains unclear. The CDR3 has 13 amino acids. Germline V gene sequence: CDR1 MNHEY, CDR2 SVGAGI. With 5 bases removed from V and 0 bases from J, the gap between germline ends came to 7 bases. The CDR3 spells CASSHPANYGYTF. The CDR3 nucleotides read TGTGCCAGCAGTCATCCGGCTAACTATGGCTACACCTTC.

The J gene is TRBJ2-1, the V gene TRBV11-2, with TRBD1 matching 7 bases. V was clipped by 5 bases and J by 5 bases; unmatched bases: 6. CDR1 SGHAT and CDR2 FQNNGV come from the germline V gene. There are 14 residues in the CDR3. CDR3 amino acids: CASSPQTGNNEQFF. CDR3 bases: TGTGCCAGCAGCCCCCAGACAGGGAACAATGAGCAGTTCTTC.

The CDR3 is CASSLGFPRGTYNEQFF. DNA for the CDR3: TGTGCCAGCAGCTTAGGCTTCCCCAGGGGGACTTACAATGAGCAGTTCTTC. The rearrangement joins TRBV7-9 to TRBJ2-1, with D possibly matching TRBD1 (7 bases). Germline assignment: CDR1 SEHNR and CDR2 FQNEAQ (reference sequence). Trimming cost V 1 base and J 4 bases, with 17 bases left between them. CDR3 length: 17 residues.

CDR3 in amino acids: CASSPFLTNEKLFF. The DNA for the CDR3 is TGTGCCAGCTCACCATTCCTGACTAATGAAAAACTGTTTTTT. The rearrangement uses TRBV18 and TRBJ1-4; D is unresolved. CDR3 length: 14 residues. V was clipped by 2 bases and J by 2 bases, with 6 bases between them. Germline CDR1 KGHSH, CDR2 LQKENI.

CDR3 in amino acids: CASSAAAASYNEQFF. CDR3 DNA: TGCGCCAGCAGCGCGGCCGCGGCCTCCTACAATGAGCAGTTCTTC. The gene calls are TRBV5-1 and TRBJ2-1; D gene ambiguous. Between the trimmed V and J ends, which lost 4 bases and 0 bases, there was a span of 11 bases. CDR1 SGHRS and CDR2 YFSETQ come from the germline V gene. The CDR3 consists of 15 residues.

The chain uses TRBV6-1 and TRBJ2-3; weak D call: TRBD2 (6 bases). The ends were cut back, 5 bases at V and 5 bases at J, with 17 bases in the middle. CDR1 is MNHNS and CDR2 is SASEGT in the germline V gene. This CDR3 has 15 amino acids. For the CDR3, the DNA is TGTGCCAGCAGTAGGAGGGACGCGGCGGGAGATACGCAGTATTTT. Its translation: CASSRRDAAGDTQYF.

The chain has TRBV6-6 and TRBJ2-5; 10 bases line up with TRBD1. V gave up 6 bases and J gave up 5 bases; unmatched junction bases: 6. Germline V gene lookup returns CDR1 MNHNY and CDR2 SVGAGI (reference sequence). The CDR3 is 14 amino acids. The DNA for the CDR3 is TGTGCCAGCAGCTATAGGGACAGGGGTGAGACCCAGTACTTC. It is translated as CASSYRDRGETQYF.

The rearrangement uses TRBV7-6 and TRBJ1-6; no clear D. The CDR3 has 13 amino acids. The germline gives CDR1 SGHVS, CDR2 FNYEAQ. The ends were cut back, 4 bases at V and 6 bases at J, with 7 bases in the middle. The CDR3 nucleotides are TGTGCCAGCAGCTGGACTCTTAATTCACCCCTCCACTTT. It encodes CASSWTLNSPLHF.